The rows below give T cell receptor beta chains drawn from one sample of a study of control samples from healthy donors and cancer patients. The assay was immunoSEQ multiplex PCR, and TCRdb's table has in-frame clones only and misses some. The repertoire holds roughly 80,000 clones, with over 75% as singletons. The specimen sequenced was blood. The receptors come from a woman aged 45 to 65 in good health. CDR3s include the opening cysteine and the closing phenylalanine or tryptophan. A D gene is named only where the DNA matches it firmly. Expanded clones get a size class; other rows say once, few or many, or leave the size out.

CDR3nt,CDR3aa,j_gene,d_gene,abundance,v_gene
TGTGCCAGCAGTTATAGCGGGGCACGGAACACCGGGGAGCTGTTTTTT,CASSYSGARNTGELFF,TRBJ2-2,TRBD2,.,TRBV6-5
TGTGCCACCAGCAGAGATTTGCTTGGCCAGGGAAGGGAAAAACTGTTTTTT,CATSRDLLGQGREKLFF,TRBJ1-4,.,.,TRBV15
TGTGCCAGCAGGTCACCGACTACCGCTACGCAGTATTTT,CASRSPTTATQYF,TRBJ2-3,.,.,TRBV12-3/TRBV12-4
TGTGCCAGCAGCCGAAGAAGGAGTAGCGGGGGTCGCACAGATACGCAGTATTTT,CASSRRRSSGGRTDTQYF,TRBJ2-3,TRBD2,once,TRBV3-1/TRBV3-2
TGTGCCAGCAGAGACAATACAGGCTACGAGCAGTACTTC,CASRDNTGYEQYF,TRBJ2-7,.,.,TRBV6-6
TGTGCCAGCAGCTACCCACTTCAGGGAGGCACTGAAGCTTTCTTT,CASSYPLQGGTEAFF,TRBJ1-1,.,.,TRBV7-8
TGTGCCAGCAGCTTGGAAATTAACACTGAAGCTTTCTTT,CASSLEINTEAFF,TRBJ1-1,.,.,TRBV7-9
TGTGCCAGCAGTGTTAATCCCCGCGGACAGCTTTATGGCTACACCTTC,CASSVNPRGQLYGYTF,TRBJ1-2,.,.,TRBV6-4
TGTGCCTGGAGTGAACATATGAACACTGAAGCTTTCTTT,CAWSEHMNTEAFF,TRBJ1-1,.,.,TRBV30
TGTGCCAGCCGCTACACCGGGGAGCTGTTTTTT,CASRYTGELFF,TRBJ2-2,.,.,TRBV6-5
TGTGCCAGTAGTACCAAAACTGCGGCGGGAAACACCATATATTTT,CASSTKTAAGNTIYF,TRBJ1-3,.,.,TRBV19
TGTGCCAGTAGGACCAACAGGGAAGTAAATTCACCCCTCCACTTT,CASRTNREVNSPLHF,TRBJ1-6,.,.,TRBV19
TGCGCCAGCAGCTTGATGGGGGGCCACATGGAAAAACTGTTTTTT,CASSLMGGHMEKLFF,TRBJ1-4,.,.,TRBV5-1
TGTGCCAGCCGGGACAGGGAAACAGATACGCAGTATTTT,CASRDRETDTQYF,TRBJ2-3,TRBD1,.,TRBV7-9
TGTGCTAGTGGTTTAGACGGAGAGGGCTATGGCTACACCTTC,CASGLDGEGYGYTF,TRBJ1-2,.,.,TRBV12-5
TGTGCCACCAGTGAGGGACGGCGGACGGGGATGGATGGCTACACCTTC,CATSEGRRTGMDGYTF,TRBJ1-2,.,few,TRBV24-1
TGTGCCAGAACCCCCCCCCGGTCAAGGGGCGAGCAGTACTTC,CARTPPRSRGEQYF,TRBJ2-7,.,.,TRBV24-1
TGTGCCAGCAGTCGGGACGGACTATACTACGAGCAGTACTTC,CASSRDGLYYEQYF,TRBJ2-7,.,once,TRBV2
TGCAGCACCCCGGGGGGCCAAGTAAACACTGAAGCTTTCTTT,CSTPGGQVNTEAFF,TRBJ1-1,.,.,TRBV29-1
TGTGCCAGCAGCTTAAATCTTTTTCACAAGACCGGGGAGCTGTTTTTT,CASSLNLFHKTGELFF,TRBJ2-2,.,.,TRBV7-6
TGCAGCGTTGGCTACCGGAATTGGGAAAACACTGAAGCTTTCTTT,CSVGYRNWENTEAFF,TRBJ1-1,.,once,TRBV29-1
TGTGCCTGGAGTGTAAACAGGGCAGATACGCAGTATTTT,CAWSVNRADTQYF,TRBJ2-3,.,.,TRBV30
TGTGCCAGCAGTGACACCCTAGGTGACGAGCAGTACTTC,CASSDTLGDEQYF,TRBJ2-7,.,.,TRBV9
TGTGCCAGCTCACCGGGACAGGCTAACACTGAAGCTTTCTTT,CASSPGQANTEAFF,TRBJ1-1,TRBD1,.,TRBV18
TGTGCCAGCAGTGAATACGGTGACTACGAGCAGTACTTC,CASSEYGDYEQYF,TRBJ2-7,.,.,TRBV6-1
TGTGCCGGGGAGGGCCTATCCACAGATACGCAGTATTTT,CAGEGLSTDTQYF,TRBJ2-3,TRBD2,.,TRBV2
TGCAGCGGATCGAGGGAGGTTGGAAACACTGAAGCTTTCTTT,CSGSREVGNTEAFF,TRBJ1-1,.,.,TRBV29-1
TGTGCCAGCAGCTTAGGATTGGGTAATGAAAAACTGTTTTTT,CASSLGLGNEKLFF,TRBJ1-4,.,.,TRBV7-7
TGTGCCAGCAGTTATCTTCTCGGCCAAGAGACCCAGTACTTC,CASSYLLGQETQYF,TRBJ2-5,.,.,TRBV6-6
TGCAGTGCGAGGCAGGGGCTCGAGCAGTACTTC,CSARQGLEQYF,TRBJ2-7,.,.,TRBV20-1
TGTGCCACCGGAGGTCCCAATGAAAAACTGTTTTTT,CATGGPNEKLFF,TRBJ1-4,.,.,TRBV6-6
TGTGCCAGCCGACTCGACAGGAGCTCCTACGAGCAGTACTTC,CASRLDRSSYEQYF,TRBJ2-7,.,.,TRBV11-2
TGTGCCAGCAGCCAAGAGGTTGCGGGCTACACCTTC,CASSQEVAGYTF,TRBJ1-2,.,.,TRBV3-1/TRBV3-2
TGTGCCATAGAACAGGGCACTGAAGCTTTCTTT,CAIEQGTEAFF,TRBJ1-1,.,.,TRBV5-4
TGTGCCAGCAGCTTAGAAAGGGACGCAAATGAGCAGTTCTTC,CASSLERDANEQFF,TRBJ2-1,.,.,TRBV7-7